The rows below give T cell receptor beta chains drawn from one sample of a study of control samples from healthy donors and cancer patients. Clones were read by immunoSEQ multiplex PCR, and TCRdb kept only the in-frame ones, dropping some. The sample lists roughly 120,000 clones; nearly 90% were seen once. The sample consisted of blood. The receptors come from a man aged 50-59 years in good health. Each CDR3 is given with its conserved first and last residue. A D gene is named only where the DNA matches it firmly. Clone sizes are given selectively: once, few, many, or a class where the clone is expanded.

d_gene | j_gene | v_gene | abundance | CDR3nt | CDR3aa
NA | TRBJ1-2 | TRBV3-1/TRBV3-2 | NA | TGTGCCAGCAGTGATACAGGAAGCCCGCACTATGGCTACACCTTC | CASSDTGSPHYGYTF
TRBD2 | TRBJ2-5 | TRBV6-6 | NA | TGTGCCAGCAGTTCCCGACTAGCGGGGAGGCAAGAGACCCAGTACTTC | CASSSRLAGRQETQYF
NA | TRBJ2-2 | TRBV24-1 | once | TGTGCCACCAGTGATTTGCAGCCCAGGGACGGGATCACCGGGGAGCTGTTTTTT | CATSDLQPRDGITGELFF
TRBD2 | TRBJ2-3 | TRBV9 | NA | TGTGCCAGCAGCGAGACTAGCGGGGGCCGGATGCAGTATTTT | CASSETSGGRMQYF
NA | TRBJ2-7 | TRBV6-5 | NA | TGTGCCAGCAGTCAAACCGGGACTCTCTCCTACGAGCAGTACTTC | CASSQTGTLSYEQYF
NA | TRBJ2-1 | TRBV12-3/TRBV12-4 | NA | TGTGCCAGCAGTTTCGGGTGGGAGGCTGAGCAGTTCTTC | CASSFGWEAEQFF
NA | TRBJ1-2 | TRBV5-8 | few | TGTGCCAGCAGCTTGAGAGCAGGGGCAACCTATGGCTACACCTTC | CASSLRAGATYGYTF
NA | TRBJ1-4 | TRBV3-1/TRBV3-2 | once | TGTGCCAGCGAGGGCAGGGGAGGGGAAAAACTGTTTTTT | CASEGRGGEKLFF
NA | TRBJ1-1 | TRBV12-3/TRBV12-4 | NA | TGTGCCAGCAGTTTTGACAGCATTGAAGCTTTCTTT | CASSFDSIEAFF
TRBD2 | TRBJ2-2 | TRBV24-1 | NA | TGTGCCACCAGTGATCCTAGCGGGGGGGGTATCGGAGAGCTGTTTTTT | CATSDPSGGGIGELFF
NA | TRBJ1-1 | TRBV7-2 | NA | TGTGCCAGCAGCCGGGACAAGAACACTGAAGCTTTCTTT | CASSRDKNTEAFF
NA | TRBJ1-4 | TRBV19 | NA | TGTGCCAGTAGTATTCGCCCCGCGGGTGAAAAACTGTTTTTT | CASSIRPAGEKLFF
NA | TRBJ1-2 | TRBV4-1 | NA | TGCGCCAGCAGCCAAGATGAGGACAGTTATGGCTACACCTTC | CASSQDEDSYGYTF
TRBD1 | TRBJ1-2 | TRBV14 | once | TGTGCCAGCTCCCAGGGACAGGGGTACAACTATGGCTACACCTTC | CASSQGQGYNYGYTF
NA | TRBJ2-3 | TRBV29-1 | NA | TGCAGCGTTGAACAGGGTTACGTCGGCACAGATACGCAGTATTTT | CSVEQGYVGTDTQYF
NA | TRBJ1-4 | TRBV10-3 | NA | TGTGCCATCAACGCGGGGATGGACGAAAAACTGTTTTTT | CAINAGMDEKLFF
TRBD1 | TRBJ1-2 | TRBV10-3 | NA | TGTGCCATCATGGGAGGGGGCGAAGGCTACACCTTC | CAIMGGGEGYTF
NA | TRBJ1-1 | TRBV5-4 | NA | TGTGCCAGCAGCTTGTATCAGGGAAACACTGAAGCTTTCTTT | CASSLYQGNTEAFF
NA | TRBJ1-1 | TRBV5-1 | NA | TGCGCCAGCAGCTTGGACGGGCCCAGTGTCTCTGAAGCTTTCTTT | CASSLDGPSVSEAFF
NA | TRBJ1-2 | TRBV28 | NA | TGTGCCAGCAGTTTACAGGGTAGCTACACCTTC | CASSLQGSYTF
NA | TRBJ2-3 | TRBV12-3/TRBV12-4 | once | TGTGCCAGCAGTTTAGGAGGTCCGCAGTATTTT | CASSLGGPQYF
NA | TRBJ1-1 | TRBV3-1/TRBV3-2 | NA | TGTGCCAGCAGCCCCCGCCGGACACGGGGAGGAACTGAAGCTTTCTTT | CASSPRRTRGGTEAFF
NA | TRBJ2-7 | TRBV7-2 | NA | TGTGCCAGCAGCGTAGAGGGGCGTGTTCTTCGGTTC | CASSVEGRVLRF
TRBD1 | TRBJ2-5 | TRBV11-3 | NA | TGTGCCAGCAGCTTAAACAGGGGAGAGACCCAGTACTTC | CASSLNRGETQYF
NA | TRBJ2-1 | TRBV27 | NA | TGTGCCAGCCGGGCGGGTCCTGAGCAGTTCTTC | CASRAGPEQFF
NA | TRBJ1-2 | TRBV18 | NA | TGTGCCAGCTCACCTTTGACTGTGGGAGCGGGCCTAGGCTACACCTTC | CASSPLTVGAGLGYTF
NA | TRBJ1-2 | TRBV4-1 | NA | TGCGCCAGCAGCCAAGATCGGGGGTGGTATGGCTACACCTTC | CASSQDRGWYGYTF
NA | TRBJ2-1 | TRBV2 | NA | TGTGCCAGCACCGGGTCCTACAATGAGCAGTTCTTC | CASTGSYNEQFF
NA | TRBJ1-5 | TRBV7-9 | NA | TGTGCCAGCAGCTCGCAAGGGTCTTGGGAGCCCCAGCATTTT | CASSSQGSWEPQHF
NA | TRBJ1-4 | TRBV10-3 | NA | TGTGCCATCAGTGAGGCATCACTACAGGGTCTGGATAATGAAAAACTGTTTTTT | CAISEASLQGLDNEKLFF
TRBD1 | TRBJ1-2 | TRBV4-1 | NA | TGCGCCAGCAGCCAAGTAGTACAGGGGAGAGAGAATGGCTACACCTTC | CASSQVVQGRENGYTF
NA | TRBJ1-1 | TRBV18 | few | TGTGCCAGCACCTGGGGACAGAACACTGAAGCTTTCTTT | CASTWGQNTEAFF